The 32 T cell receptor beta chains below were found in one sample sequenced in a study of patients and donors after allogeneic stem cell transplantation. Using its own MiXCR run on the RT-PCR reads, TCRdb lists one record per CDR3 protein. The sample consists of about 960,000 distinct CDR3 sequences, roughly 18% of them appearing once. The sequenced sample was blood, either unsorted or a sorted T cell fraction (not recorded which). The receptors derive from a human donor who was either an allogeneic HSCT recipient or a stem cell or donor lymphocyte infusion donor (not recorded which). It is not recorded whose cells these are; they may come from a transplant donor.

Only a few counts were recorded for this clonotype. J is TRBJ2-5 and V is TRBV5-6; 7 bases line up with TRBD2. V dropped 1 base and J dropped 9; count of bases not matched to a gene: 3. CDR1 is SGHDT, CDR2 YYEEEE, per germline. The CDR3 contains 12 residues. CDR3 sequence: CASSLIGGAQYF. In DNA, the CDR3 is TGTGCCAGCAGCTTGATTGGGGGGGCCCAGTACTTC. Together with reference TRBV5-6 and TRBJ2-5, the CDR3 gives the full variable domain: DAGVTQSPTHLIKTRGQQVTLRCSPKSGHDTVSWYQQALGQGPQFIFQYYEEEERQRGNFPDRFSGHQFPNYSSELNVNALLLGDSALYLCASSLIGGAQYFGPGTRLLVL.

The chain is built from TRBV30 and TRBJ1-1, with 9 bases aligning to TRBD1. Germline trimming cut 3 bases from V and 4 bases from J; bases unmatched to any gene: 6. This CDR3 is 14 amino acids long. In germline, CDR1 is GTSNPN, CDR2 SVGIG (reference sequence). CDR3 sequence: CAWSVGQGVTEAFF. DNA of the CDR3: TGTGCCTGGAGCGTGGGACAGGGAGTCACTGAAGCTTTCTTT. Full variable domain (missing parts from reference TRBV30 and TRBJ1-1): SQTIHQWPATLVQPVGSPLSLECTVEGTSNPNLYWYRQAAGRGLQLLFYSVGIGQISSEVPQNLSASRPQDRQFILSSKKLLLSDSGFYLCAWSVGQGVTEAFFGQGTRLTVV.

The chain joins TRBV9 to TRBJ2-1; 12 bases are a match to TRBD2. Trimming removed 0 bases from V and 4 bases from J; junction bases left unmatched: 8. Germline V gene data show CDR1 as SGDLS and CDR2 as YYNGEE. The CDR3 covers 18 residues. The CDR3 here is CASSVAETSGSKYNEQFF. CDR3 DNA sequence: TGTGCCAGCAGCGTAGCTGAGACTAGCGGGAGCAAGTACAATGAGCAGTTCTTC. Full variable domain (rest looked up from reference TRBV9 and TRBJ2-1): DSGVTQTPKHLITATGQRVTLRCSPRSGDLSVYWYQQSLDQGLQFLIQYYNGEERAKGNILERFSAQQFPDLHSELNLSSLELGDSALYFCASSVAETSGSKYNEQFFGPGTRLTVL.

There are many counts of this clonotype. This chain connects TRBV7-2 to TRBJ2-3; possible D gene TRBD2, 6 bases. The V end was cut by 1 base, the J end by 5 bases, with 13 bases between. Germline CDR1 reads SGHTA; CDR2 reads FQGNSA. The CDR3 spans 15 residues. The CDR3 nucleotides are TGTGCCAGCAGCTTAGGGGGAACCGGGGGAGATACGCAGTATTTT. It yields the protein CASSLGGTGGDTQYF. The whole variable domain, filled in from reference TRBV7-2 and TRBJ2-3, reads GAGVSQSPSNKVTEKGKDVELRCDPISGHTALYWYRQSLGQGLEFLIYFQGNSAPDKSGLPSDRFSAERTGGSVSTLTIQRTQQEDSAVYLCASSLGGTGGDTQYFGPGTRLTVL.

This clonotype was found many times. This chain uses TRBV12-3 or TRBV12-4 with TRBJ1-6; TRBD1 is a possible D gene (5 bases). V lost 6 bases and J lost 0, with 12 bases in between. The CDR3 contains 16 residues. The DNA of the CDR3 is TGTGCCAGCAGCCAGTCAGGGAGCTCCTATAATTCACCCCTCCACTTT. It specifies CASSQSGSSYNSPLHF.

V and J are TRBV20-1 and TRBJ2-3, with 11 bases that match TRBD2. The V gene's germline CDR1 is DFQATT and CDR2 SNEGSKA (reference sequence). This CDR3 has 14 residues. CDR3 sequence: CSAMGLAEKDTQYF. The CDR3 DNA reads as TGCAGCGCGATGGGACTAGCGGAGAAAGATACGCAGTATTTT.

This chain uses TRBV12-3 or TRBV12-4 with TRBJ2-1; TRBD2 might be the D (6 bases). The CDR3 is 14 amino acids. The V gene lost 4 bases and the J gene lost 6 bases, with 13 bases spanning the gap. CDR3 in DNA: TGTGCCAGCAGTTCCGGGACTTCCCCCAATGAGCAGTTCTTC. It is translated as CASSSGTSPNEQFF.

This clonotype was picked up a small number of times. V is TRBV27 and J is TRBJ1-2; no clear D gene. Germline V gene data show CDR1 as MNHEY and CDR2 as SMNVEV (reference sequence). Trimming removed 2 bases at V and 0 bases at J, with 4 bases between. CDR3 length: 13 residues. The DNA for the CDR3 is TGTGCCAGCAGTTTACGCTCTAACTATGGCTACACCTTC. Protein product: CASSLRSNYGYTF.

The chain has TRBV29-1 and TRBJ1-4; D gene uncertain. This CDR3 has 13 residues. V lost 4 bases and J 7 bases, leaving 13 bases between the germline ends. Germline V lookup: CDR1 SQVTM, CDR2 ANQGSEA. As DNA, the CDR3 is TGCAGCGTTGGTCGTGGGAGAGGTGAAAAACTGTTTTTT. It translates to CSVGRGRGEKLFF.

This clonotype was recorded once. The gene calls are TRBV12-3 or TRBV12-4 and TRBJ2-7, with TRBD2 matching 7 bases. The CDR3 is 14 amino acids. The trim removed 6 bases at V and 5 bases at J, leaving 10 bases unmatched. For the CDR3, the DNA is TGTGCCAGCAGCCGGGCTGGGGGAGGGAACGAGCAGTACTTC. It translates to CASSRAGGGNEQYF.

This clonotype was observed many times. The J gene is TRBJ2-3, the V gene TRBV6-4; D is perhaps TRBD2 (5 bases). This CDR3 spans 14 amino acids. CDR1 and CDR2 (germline): MRHNA, SNTAGT. V shed 2 bases and J shed 3 bases, with 9 bases lying between them. CDR3 sequence reads: CASSDTGTTDTQYF. The CDR3 coding sequence is TGTGCCAGCAGTGACACGGGAACAACAGATACGCAGTATTTT.

This clonotype has a handful of counts. The chain carries TRBV7-3 and TRBJ2-4; possible D gene TRBD1, 6 bases. The germline V and J ends were trimmed by 10 bases and 7 bases, with 17 bases remaining between them. Germline V gene sequence: CDR1 SGHTA, CDR2 FQGTGA. The CDR3 is made up of 13 amino acids. In nucleotides, the CDR3 is TGTGCCACCCCACGAGGACAGTTGAACATTCAGTACTTC. This encodes CATPRGQLNIQYF.

The V and J genes are TRBV7-2 and TRBJ1-1; D is unresolved. Germline V gene data show CDR1 as SGHTA and CDR2 as FQGNSA. V was cut by 4 bases and J by 4 bases, with 13 bases left in between. The CDR3 consists of 14 residues. CDR3 sequence reads: CASSSESMITEAFF. The CDR3 DNA sequence: TGTGCCAGCAGCTCGGAGAGCATGATCACTGAAGCTTTCTTT.

This clonotype was detected a few times. The chain combines TRBV11-2 with TRBJ2-4, with 10 bases lining up with TRBD2. This CDR3 has 12 amino acids. V dropped 6 bases and J dropped 15; count of bases not matched to a gene: 8. The germline gives CDR1 SGHAT, CDR2 FQNNGV. CDR3 in DNA: TGTGCCAGCAGTTCCCATAGCGGGGGGCTGTACTTC. Translating gives CASSSHSGGLYF.

V usage is TRBV7-6 and J usage is TRBJ2-7, with 7 nucleotides matching TRBD1. Per germline, CDR1 SGHVS and CDR2 FNYEAQ. CDR3 length: 14 amino acids. Losses at the gene ends were 1 base for V and 3 bases for J; bases not matched to a gene: 3. The CDR3 DNA sequence: TGTGCCAGCAGCTTAGACGACAGGGACTACGAGCAGTACTTC. Translating it yields CASSLDDRDYEQYF.

The V and J genes are TRBV6-2 or TRBV6-3 and TRBJ2-7; no clear D. V was shortened by 6 bases and J by 2 bases, with 11 bases between the two germline ends. The CDR3 sequence is 13 residues long. Germline assignment: CDR1 MNHEY and CDR2 SVGEGT. The CDR3 region is CASRTDGAYEQYF. The CDR3 bases are TGTGCCAGCAGGACGGACGGAGCCTACGAGCAGTACTTC.

The rearrangement joins TRBV19 to TRBJ2-2, with unresolved D. Trimming shortened V by 2 bases and J by 1 base, and 14 bases separated the two germline ends. This CDR3 is 17 amino acids long. CDR1 and CDR2 (germline): LNHDA, SQIVND (reference sequence). CDR3 DNA sequence: TGTGCCAGTAGTATATTGACACGCATCATGAACACCGGGGAGCTGTTTTTT. Encoded protein: CASSILTRIMNTGELFF.

The table lists this clonotype with a few counts. The V gene is TRBV7-9, the J gene TRBJ2-2; no firm D call. This CDR3 has 15 amino acids. Trimming left V 5 bases short and J 4 bases short, with 14 bases between. CDR1 is SEHNR and CDR2 is FQNEAQ in the germline V gene (reference sequence). The DNA for the CDR3 is TGTGCCAGCAGCCCAAGCCCACGTTCCACCGGGGAGCTGTTTTTT. Amino acids: CASSPSPRSTGELFF.

This clonotype was counted a few times. V and J are TRBV20-1 and TRBJ2-2; 8 nucleotides line up with TRBD1. The CDR3 is made up of 15 amino acids. J gave up 5 bases and V 1 base, and 6 bases lay outside the gene matches. Germline CDR1 is DFQATT and CDR2 is SNEGSKA (reference sequence). Here the CDR3 reads CSARALDRATGELFF. DNA of the CDR3: TGCAGTGCTAGAGCCCTGGACAGGGCGACCGGGGAGCTGTTTTTT.

The chain joins TRBV12-3 or TRBV12-4 to TRBJ2-2; possibly TRBD1 for D (5 bases). The CDR3 contains 15 residues. Trimming shortened V by 7 bases and J by 4 bases, and 16 bases separated the two germline ends. CDR3 coding DNA: TGTGCCAGCACCTTGGGGCCGTTGGCCACCGGGGAGCTGTTTTTT. Translating it yields CASTLGPLATGELFF.

The chain uses TRBV6-5 and TRBJ2-3, with 9 bases lining up with TRBD1. Germline CDR1 is MNHEY and CDR2 is SVGAGI. V shed 4 bases and J 5 bases; nucleotides not matched to a gene: 7. There are 15 residues in the CDR3. In DNA, the CDR3 is TGTGCCAGCAGTTCCCGGGACAGGGATAGAGATACGCAGTATTTT. This gives the protein CASSSRDRDRDTQYF.

This clonotype was detected only a few times. J is TRBJ2-1 and V is TRBV10-3; 14 bases fit TRBD2. This CDR3 is 16 amino acids long. Germline V gene lookup returns CDR1 ENHRY and CDR2 SYGVKD. V trimming: 5 bases; J trimming: 4 bases; junction bases outside the gene matches: 4. Here the CDR3 reads CAISRGTSGGYNEQFF. CDR3 bases: TGTGCCATCAGTCGGGGGACTAGCGGGGGTTACAATGAGCAGTTCTTC.

This sequence joins TRBV14 and TRBJ1-1, with D uncertain. Germline CDR1 reads SGHDN; CDR2 reads FVKESK. The CDR3 runs to 13 residues. Between the trimmed V and J ends, which lost 3 bases and 1 base, there was a span of 6 bases. CDR3 DNA: TGTGCCAGCAGCCATACGGCGAACACTGAAGCTTTCTTT. It codes for CASSHTANTEAFF.

This clonotype appeared a few times. V usage is TRBV7-6 and J usage is TRBJ2-2; 7 bases are a match to TRBD2. Germline loops: CDR1 SGHVS, CDR2 FNYEAQ. Unmatched junction bases numbered 12, after V lost 5 bases and J lost 6 bases. The CDR3 has 16 residues. The CDR3 DNA sequence: TGTGCCAGCAGCCCTACCCCGGGCGGGAGTTCCGGGGAGCTGTTTTTT. Its protein product is CASSPTPGGSSGELFF.

This clonotype was seen many times. J is TRBJ2-1 and V is TRBV25-1; TRBD2 might be the D (6 bases). This CDR3 has 15 amino acids. Germline CDR1 and CDR2: MGHDK and SYGVNS. Deletions cut 2 bases from V and 4 bases from J, with 12 bases between. CDR3 DNA sequence: TGTGCCAGCAGTGAACCGGGACTGCTATACAATGAGCAGTTCTTC. Translating it yields CASSEPGLLYNEQFF.

The CDR3: CASSVDDSYEQYF. In nucleotides, the CDR3 is TGTGCCAGCAGCGTAGATGACTCCTACGAGCAGTACTTC. The chain couples TRBV9 to TRBJ2-7; D is undetermined. Trimming stripped 0 bases from V and 0 bases from J, with 4 bases between. The germline V gene encodes CDR1 SGDLS and CDR2 YYNGEE. This CDR3 region has 13 residues.

V is TRBV5-1 and J is TRBJ1-2, with 7 positions matching TRBD1. With V trimmed by 7 bases and J by 4 bases, 10 bases remained unmatched. The CDR3 has 14 residues. Per the germline V gene, CDR1 is SGHRS and CDR2 is YFSETQ. The CDR3 DNA follows: TGCGCCAGCCGCCCGGGGACAGAACCCTATGGCTACACCTTC. It encodes CASRPGTEPYGYTF.

The genes are TRBV5-5 and TRBJ1-4; D is undetermined. The V and J ends lost 3 bases and 0 bases respectively, with 12 bases between them. Germline V CDR1 and CDR2: SGHKS, YYEKEE (reference sequence). The CDR3 is 16 amino acids. CDR3 protein: CASSSRAGATNEKLFF. In nucleotides, the CDR3 is TGTGCCAGCAGCTCCCGGGCGGGTGCAACTAATGAAAAACTGTTTTTT.

The sample holds a few counts of this clonotype. The gene calls are TRBV5-1 and TRBJ1-3; D gene unclear. Trimming shortened V by 4 bases and J by 0 bases, and 11 bases separated the two germline ends. Germline CDR1 and CDR2: SGHRS and YFSETQ. The CDR3 spans 15 residues. CDR3 region: CASSPQDPSGNTIYF. CDR3 coding DNA: TGCGCCAGCAGCCCACAAGATCCCTCTGGAAACACCATATATTTT.

Only a few counts were recorded for this clonotype. The V and J genes are TRBV6-1 and TRBJ1-2, with a possible D match to TRBD1 (5 bases). V lost 8 bases to trimming and J lost 4 bases, with 17 bases between them. This CDR3 spans 14 amino acids. Germline loops: CDR1 MNHNS, CDR2 SASEGT. The CDR3 spells CASFPGGVSYGYTF. In DNA form, the CDR3 reads TGTGCCAGCTTCCCTGGAGGGGTTAGCTATGGCTACACCTTC.

This clonotype has only a few counts. V and J are TRBV4-3 and TRBJ1-1, with a tentative D call TRBD1 (5 bases). CDR3 length: 16 residues. V lost 1 base and J lost 0, with 12 bases in between. Germline V gene lookup returns CDR1 LGHNA and CDR2 YSLEER. The CDR3 nucleotides are TGCGCCAGCAGCCAAGTTTTAAGGGGAATGAACACTGAAGCTTTCTTT. Encoded protein: CASSQVLRGMNTEAFF.

This clonotype was seen a few times. The genes are TRBV29-1 and TRBJ2-7; no clear D gene. The CDR3 has 13 residues. V gave up 0 bases and J gave up 3 bases, with 9 bases separating them. CDR1 is SQVTM, CDR2 ANQGSEA, per germline. The CDR3 sequence: CSVEDWPDYEQYF. The CDR3 DNA follows: TGCAGCGTTGAAGATTGGCCAGACTACGAGCAGTACTTC.